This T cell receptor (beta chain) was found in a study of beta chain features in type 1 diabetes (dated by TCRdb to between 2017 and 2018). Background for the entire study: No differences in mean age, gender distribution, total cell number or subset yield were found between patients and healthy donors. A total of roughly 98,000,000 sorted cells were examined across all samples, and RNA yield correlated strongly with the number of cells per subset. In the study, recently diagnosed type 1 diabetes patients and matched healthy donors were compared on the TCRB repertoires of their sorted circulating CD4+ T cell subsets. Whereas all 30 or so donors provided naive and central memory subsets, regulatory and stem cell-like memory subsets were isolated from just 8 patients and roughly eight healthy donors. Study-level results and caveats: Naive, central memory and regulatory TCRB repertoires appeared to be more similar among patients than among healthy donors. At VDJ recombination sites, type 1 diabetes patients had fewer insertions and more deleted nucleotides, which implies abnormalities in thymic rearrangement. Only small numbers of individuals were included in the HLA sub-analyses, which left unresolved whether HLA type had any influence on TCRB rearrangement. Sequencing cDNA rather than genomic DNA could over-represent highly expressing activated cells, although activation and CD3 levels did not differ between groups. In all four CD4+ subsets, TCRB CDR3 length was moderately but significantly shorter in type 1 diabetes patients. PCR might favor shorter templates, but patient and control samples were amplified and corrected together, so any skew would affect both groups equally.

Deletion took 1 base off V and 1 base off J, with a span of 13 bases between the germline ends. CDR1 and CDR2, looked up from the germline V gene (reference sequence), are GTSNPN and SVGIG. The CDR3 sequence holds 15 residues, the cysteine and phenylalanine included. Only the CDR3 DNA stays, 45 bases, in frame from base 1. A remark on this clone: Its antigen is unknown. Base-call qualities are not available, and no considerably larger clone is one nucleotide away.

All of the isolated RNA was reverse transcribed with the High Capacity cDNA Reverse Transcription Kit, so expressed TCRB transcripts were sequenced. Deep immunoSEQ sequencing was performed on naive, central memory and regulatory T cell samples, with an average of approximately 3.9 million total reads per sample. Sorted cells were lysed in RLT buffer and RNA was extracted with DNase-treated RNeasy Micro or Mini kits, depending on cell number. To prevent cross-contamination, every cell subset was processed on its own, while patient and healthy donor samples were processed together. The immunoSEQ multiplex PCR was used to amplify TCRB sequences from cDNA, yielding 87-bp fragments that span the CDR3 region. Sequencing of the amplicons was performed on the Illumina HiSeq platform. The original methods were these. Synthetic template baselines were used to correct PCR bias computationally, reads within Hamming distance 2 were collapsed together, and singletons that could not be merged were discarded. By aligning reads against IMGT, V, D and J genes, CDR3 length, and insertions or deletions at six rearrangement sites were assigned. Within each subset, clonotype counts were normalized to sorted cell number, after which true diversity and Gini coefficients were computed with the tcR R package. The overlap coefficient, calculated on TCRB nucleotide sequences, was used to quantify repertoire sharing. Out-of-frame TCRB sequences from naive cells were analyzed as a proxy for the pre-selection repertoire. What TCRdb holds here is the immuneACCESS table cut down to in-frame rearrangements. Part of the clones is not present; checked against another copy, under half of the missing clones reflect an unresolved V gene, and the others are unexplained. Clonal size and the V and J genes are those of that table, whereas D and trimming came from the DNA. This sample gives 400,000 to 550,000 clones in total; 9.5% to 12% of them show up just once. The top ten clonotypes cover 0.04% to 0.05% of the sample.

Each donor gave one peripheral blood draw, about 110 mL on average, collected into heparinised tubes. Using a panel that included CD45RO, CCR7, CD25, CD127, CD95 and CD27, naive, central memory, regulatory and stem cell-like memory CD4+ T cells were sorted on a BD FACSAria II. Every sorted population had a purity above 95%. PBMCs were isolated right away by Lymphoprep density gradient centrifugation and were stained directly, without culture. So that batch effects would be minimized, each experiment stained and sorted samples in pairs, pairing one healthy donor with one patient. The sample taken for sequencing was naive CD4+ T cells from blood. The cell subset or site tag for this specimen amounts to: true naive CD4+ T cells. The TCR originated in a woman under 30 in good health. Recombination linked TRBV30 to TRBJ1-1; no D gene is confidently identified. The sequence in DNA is TGTGCCTGGAGTGCGGGTCGGTTCAGGAACACTGAAGCTTTCTTT. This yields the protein CAWSAGRFRNTEAFF.